This T cell receptor (beta chain) emerged from a study of shared clonotypes between healthy human individuals. Measured with immunoSEQ multiplex PCR; TCRdb has only the in-frame clones, and not every one. The sample consists of some 2,500,000 clones, approximately 94% of them appearing once. The CDR3 loop spans 13 amino acids. CDR1 SGHRS and CDR2 YFSETQ come from the germline V gene. V was pared by 4 bases and J by 6 bases, with 5 bases of the junction left unmatched. The sequence was collected from a man younger than 30 in good health. Some clones in this sample may be carry-over from other donors' samples. Source material: naive CD4+ T cells from PBMCs. As to subset: CD45RA+ positively selected. J is TRBJ2-3 and V is TRBV5-1; 7 bases align to TRBD1. CDR3: CASSTQGEDTQYF. The CDR3 coding sequence is TGCGCCAGCAGCACGCAGGGGGAGGATACGCAGTATTTT.